The clone carrying this TCR beta chain was seen a few times. No antigen is known for it. An absence of ophthalmopathy progression within 18 months meant stable Graves' hyperthyroidism. Diagnoses were established using clinical symptoms, serum thyroxine and TRAb, thyroid ultrasound and orbital computed tomography. This sample stems from a study of T cells in Graves' hyperthyroidism and ophthalmopathy. General study results and limits: Ophthalmopathy was separated from stable hyperthyroidism by a 13 V-J model.

Amplified regions were TCR beta CDR3 sequences from RNA transcripts. The primer set for the first-round RT-PCR of the TCR CDR3 was HTBI. TCRdb independently ran MiXCR on the multiplex PCR reads; one entry per CDR3 protein. The sample has around 540,000 distinct CDR3 sequences, around 42% seen once; the top ten hold roughly 8.2%. V dropped 3 bases and J dropped 0; count of bases not matched to a gene: 5. Germline values: CDR1 LNHNV, CDR2 YYDKDF (reference sequence). CDR3 length equals 17 residues. The TCR sequence derives from a woman between 18 and 30 years old with Graves' hyperthyroidism. The sample taken for sequencing was peripheral blood or thyroid tissue (not recorded which). The V gene is TRBV15, the J gene TRBJ2-6, with 7 nucleotides matching TRBD1. CDR3 region: CATSSQGQDSGANVLTF. CDR3 nucleotides: TGTGCCACCAGCAGCCAAGGACAGGACTCTGGGGCCAACGTCCTGACTTTC.